The 28 T cell receptor beta chains listed next were all sequenced from one sample in a study of neurological immune-mediated disorders (dated by TCRdb to the late 2010s). Library construction relied on 5' RACE. The sequencer listed for this sample is Illumina HiSeq 2500. The public reads were reprocessed in TCRdb via fastp at Q25 and MiXCR, keeping in-frame beta chains. Records with the same CDR3 protein are collapsed into one entry carrying the most frequent genes and DNA. The sample yields some 65,000 distinct CDR3 sequences; over 4% were counted once. Just over 2.5% of the sample goes to the ten largest clones. What was sequenced was PBMCs. The receptors originated from a man aged 45-65 years with multiple sclerosis.

In this sample, this clonotype turned up many times. V is TRBV9 and J is TRBJ2-1; 7 bases are a match to TRBD2. Germline lookup yields CDR1 SGDLS and CDR2 YYNGEE. The V gene end was trimmed by 1 base and the J gene end by 5 bases; junction bases not matched to a gene: 6. The CDR3 length is 15 residues. CDR3 sequence (DNA): TGTGCCAGCAGCGTACTCGGGACTACCGACAATGAGCAGTTCTTC. Translating gives CASSVLGTTDNEQFF.

This clonotype appeared many times. The chain employs TRBV6-5 and TRBJ2-6, with a tentative D call TRBD2 (5 bases). Trimming removed 3 bases at V and 0 bases at J, with 12 bases between. Germline CDR1 is MNHEY and CDR2 is SVGAGI. This CDR3 is built from 17 residues. CDR3 protein: CASSYVGSRSGANVLTF. The CDR3, as DNA: TGTGCCAGCAGTTATGTTGGGAGCCGCTCTGGGGCCAACGTCCTGACTTTC.

This clonotype was seen repeatedly, ten times or more. The CDR3 sequence: CASSLLPATSNTEAFF. In DNA, the CDR3 is TGTGCCAGCAGCTTGTTGCCAGCTACATCGAACACTGAAGCTTTCTTT. The chain carries TRBV5-5 and TRBJ1-1, with D unclear. The V end was cut by 1 base, the J end by 1 base, with 14 bases between. Germline CDR1 SGHKS, CDR2 YYEKEE (reference sequence). CDR3 length: 16 amino acids.

Ten or more counts support this clonotype. The V call is TRBV20-1, the J call TRBJ1-5; 7 bases are a match to TRBD1. CDR1 and CDR2 from the germline V gene are DFQATT and SNEGSKA (reference sequence). V lost 6 bases, J lost 0 bases, and 8 bases stayed unmatched. The CDR3 is made up of 15 amino acids. This chain's CDR3 is CSAWTGAYSNQPQHF. The CDR3 DNA reads TGCAGTGCCTGGACAGGCGCCTATAGCAATCAGCCCCAGCATTTT.

This clonotype showed up just a few times. This rearrangement joins TRBV12-3 or TRBV12-4 to TRBJ1-1; D is perhaps TRBD1 (6 bases). This CDR3 contains 18 residues. The V gene lost 0 bases and the J gene lost 2 bases, with 19 bases spanning the gap. In DNA form, the CDR3 reads TGTGCCAGCAGTTTAGCTCTGTCCTCAGGGGCAAGAAACACTGAAGCTTTCTTT. Its protein is CASSLALSSGARNTEAFF.

Ten or more counts support this clonotype. The chain recombines TRBV6-5 with TRBJ2-2; D gene ambiguous. This CDR3 region has 11 residues. V lost 6 bases to trimming and J lost 6 bases, with 5 bases between them. CDR1 and CDR2 (germline): MNHEY, SVGAGI. The CDR3 here is CASSRAGELFF. CDR3 in DNA: TGTGCCAGCAGCCGCGCCGGGGAGCTGTTTTTT.

This clonotype was counted at least ten times. This chain uses TRBV20-1 with TRBJ1-1; 8 positions agree with TRBD1. Germline V CDR1 and CDR2: DFQATT, SNEGSKA (reference sequence). The CDR3 runs to 11 residues. CDR3 sequence reads: CRGQGNTEAFF. Written as DNA, the CDR3 is TGCAGAGGACAGGGGAACACTGAAGCTTTCTTT.

J is TRBJ2-3 and V is TRBV5-1, with TRBD2 matching 10 bases. V was clipped by 6 bases and J by 4 bases; unmatched bases: 5. This CDR3 spans 14 amino acids. Looked up from germline, CDR1 is SGHRS and CDR2 is YFSETQ. CDR3 in amino acids: CASNSGGEADTQYF. The CDR3 coding sequence is TGCGCCAGCAACAGCGGGGGGGAAGCAGATACGCAGTATTTT.

This clonotype has at least ten counts. The rearrangement links TRBV5-1 to TRBJ2-3; the D is unclear. The CDR3 has 15 amino acids. V was pared by 4 bases and J by 0 bases, with 12 bases between. CDR1 SGHRS and CDR2 YFSETQ come from the germline V gene. CDR3 DNA: TGCGCCAGCAGCAGCGCAGGAAGAAGCACAGATACGCAGTATTTT. This sequence encodes CASSSAGRSTDTQYF.

This clonotype has a handful of counts. The chain employs TRBV21-1 and TRBJ1-6. TRBV21-1 is an annotated pseudogene. The CDR3 covers 17 residues. As DNA, the CDR3 is TGTGCCAGCAGCAATTATACGGGCCGCTCCTATAATTCACCCCTCCACTTT. It codes for CASSNYTGRSYNSPLHF.

This clonotype was recorded many times. The chain combines TRBV20-1 with TRBJ2-1, with 12 bases matching TRBD2. The CDR3 has 14 amino acids. V was pared by 3 bases and J by 6 bases, with 3 bases of the junction left unmatched. Per germline, CDR1 DFQATT and CDR2 SNEGSKA (reference sequence). CDR3 in amino acids: CSARGLAGLNEQFF. In DNA form, the CDR3 reads TGCAGTGCTAGGGGACTAGCGGGTCTCAATGAGCAGTTCTTC.

Many counts were recorded for this clonotype. V gene TRBV7-2 combines with J gene TRBJ1-6; D is ambiguous. The length of the CDR3 is 16 residues. Germline V gene data show CDR1 as SGHTA and CDR2 as FQGNSA. The V gene lost 5 bases and the J gene lost 0 bases, with 11 bases spanning the gap. CDR3 coding DNA: TGTGCCAGCAGCGGTCAGACGAGCTCCTATAATTCACCCCTCCACTTT. Residues: CASSGQTSSYNSPLHF.

This clonotype was found many times. CDR3 residues: CASSEQVNYGYTF. As DNA, the CDR3 is TGTGCCAGCAGTGAGCAGGTTAACTATGGCTACACCTTC. The V and J genes are TRBV6-1 and TRBJ1-2; no definite D call. The V and J ends lost 3 bases and 1 base respectively, with 6 bases between them. CDR1 is MNHNS and CDR2 is SASEGT in the germline V gene. The CDR3 runs 13 residues.

In its sample, this clonotype was seen once. The V and J genes are TRBV6-5 and TRBJ2-5, with D perhaps TRBD2 (5 bases). V was trimmed by 6 bases and J by 5 bases, leaving 16 bases between them. This CDR3 contains 14 residues. The germline V gene encodes CDR1 MNHEY and CDR2 SVGAGI. The CDR3 protein is CASREEDYWETQYF. The CDR3 nucleotides read TGTGCCAGCAGAGAGGAGGATTATTGGGAGACCCAGTACTTC.

This clonotype was seen many times. The chain recombines TRBV9 with TRBJ2-7, with 10 nucleotides matching TRBD2. CDR1 and CDR2 from the germline V gene are SGDLS and YYNGEE. The CDR3 is 18 residues long. The trim removed 4 bases at V and 2 bases at J, leaving 15 bases unmatched. The CDR3 is CASSSGGNLAGVTYEQYF. DNA for the CDR3: TGTGCCAGCAGCTCTGGGGGAAATCTAGCGGGGGTAACCTACGAGCAGTACTTC.

This clonotype has a count of ten or more. V gene TRBV20-1 combines with J gene TRBJ2-4; D gene unclear. V was trimmed by 0 bases and J by 0 bases, leaving 12 bases between them. The CDR3 has 16 residues. Per the germline V gene, CDR1 is DFQATT and CDR2 is SNEGSKA (reference sequence). CDR3 loop: CSARDWAVQAKNIQYF. The CDR3 DNA follows: TGCAGTGCTAGAGATTGGGCAGTACAAGCCAAAAACATTCAGTACTTC.

In the case of this clonotype: This sequence may be a read error, since a much larger clone differs from it by one base. The rearrangement uses TRBV20-1 and TRBJ1-1; maybe TRBD1 (6 bases). Germline CDR1 reads DFQATT; CDR2 reads SNEGSKA (reference sequence). The CDR3 consists of 13 residues. CDR3 DNA sequence: TGCAGTGCTAAAGGACAGAAGAACACTGAAACTTTCTTT. Translating it yields CSAKGQKNTETFF.

This clonotype was seen many times. The chain recombines TRBV20-1 with TRBJ1-1; a weak D match, TRBD1 (5 bases). The CDR3 runs 14 residues. Germline V CDR1 and CDR2: DFQATT, SNEGSKA (reference sequence). V was clipped by 2 bases and J by 2 bases, with 12 bases between them. The CDR3 is CSARNGGLNTEAFF. The CDR3 region has the DNA TGCAGTGCTAGAAATGGGGGGTTAAACACTGAAGCTTTCTTT.

This clonotype was found many times. The V call is TRBV4-1, the J call TRBJ1-5; possible D gene TRBD1, 5 bases. The V gene's germline CDR1 is MGHRA and CDR2 YSYEKL. This CDR3 region has 14 residues. V was pared by 1 base and J by 7 bases, with 11 bases between. In DNA form, the CDR3 reads TGCGCCAGCAGCCAAGGGGGGATCGTGCAGCCCCAGCATTTT. Translation: CASSQGGIVQPQHF.

This clonotype was observed many times. V gene TRBV27 combines with J gene TRBJ1-1; tentatively, D is TRBD1 (6 bases). This CDR3 contains 12 residues. Per germline, CDR1 MNHEY and CDR2 SMNVEV (reference sequence). V lost 6 bases to trimming and J lost 9 bases, with 14 bases between them. The CDR3 sequence is CASRSYREQAFF. The DNA of the CDR3 is TGTGCCAGCAGGTCGTACAGGGAACAAGCTTTCTTT.

Concerning this clonotype itself: This may come from a read error, since a much larger clone is one base off. The chain carries TRBV20-1 and TRBJ1-2, with no clear D. The CDR3 is 13 residues long. The V end lost 3 bases, the J end lost 0 bases, and 8 bases lay between the germline ends. Germline CDR1 is DFQATT and CDR2 is SNEGSKA (reference sequence). CDR3 residues: CSARVIPNYGYTF. CDR3 DNA: TGCAGTGCTAGGGTCATTCCTAACTATGGCTACACCTTC.

This clonotype was observed a handful of times. One base away lies a much larger clone, so this may be a sequencing read error. As the CDR3 is not closed by the conserved phenylalanine or tryptophan, this likely results from a read error. The rearrangement links TRBV12-3 or TRBV12-4 to TRBJ1-2, with D uncertain. CDR3 length: 14 residues. Trimming took off 2 bases at V and 1 base at J, with 8 bases between the two ends. The CDR3 DNA sequence: TGTGCCAGCAGTTTATCCGGGGTTAACTATGGCTACACCATC. Translation: CASSLSGVNYGYTI.

This clonotype appeared many times. The J gene is TRBJ1-1, the V gene TRBV6-2 or TRBV6-3; TRBD1 matches at 8 bases. The V segment lost 8 bases and the J segment 5 bases; nucleotides outside the gene matches: 10. CDR1 is MNHEY, CDR2 SVGEGT, per germline. CDR3 size: 14 residues. The CDR3 here is CASGYPQGETEAFF. The CDR3, as DNA: TGTGCCAGCGGGTATCCACAGGGGGAGACTGAAGCTTTCTTT.

This clonotype showed up many times. The rearrangement uses TRBV5-5 and TRBJ2-7, with no clear D. Germline CDR1 reads SGHKS; CDR2 reads YYEKEE (reference sequence). The V gene lost 1 base and the J gene lost 3 bases, with 8 bases spanning the gap. This CDR3 comprises 13 residues. CDR3 sequence: CASSLLSDYEQYV. CDR3 sequence (DNA): TGTGCCAGCAGCTTGCTGTCCGACTACGAGCAGTACGTC.

This clonotype was seen repeatedly, ten times or more. The CDR3 is CSGRQGAYYNEQFF. The DNA of the CDR3 is TGCAGTGGACGGCAGGGGGCTTATTACAATGAGCAGTTCTTC. J is TRBJ2-1 and V is TRBV20-1, with 8 bases fitting TRBD1. Per the germline V gene, CDR1 is DFQATT and CDR2 is SNEGSKA (reference sequence). The CDR3 has 14 residues. V was pared by 7 bases and J by 4 bases, with 9 bases of the junction left unmatched.

This clonotype was seen ten or more times. The chain recombines TRBV7-2 with TRBJ2-1; unclear D gene. The CDR3 sequence is 12 residues long. The germline V gene has CDR1 SGHTA and CDR2 FQGNSA. Trimming stripped 2 bases from V and 12 bases from J, with 11 bases between. The CDR3 bases are TGTGCCAGCAGCTTACCGGGCCAAGGGCAGTTCTTC. Translated, it gives CASSLPGQGQFF.

This clonotype has at least ten counts. This rearrangement joins TRBV2 to TRBJ2-1, with D uncertain. V was clipped by 4 bases and J by 4 bases, with 5 bases between them. Germline CDR1 is SNHLY and CDR2 is FYNNEI. The CDR3 is made up of 12 amino acids. The CDR3 region has the DNA TGTGCCAGCAGTGCCGGGTACAATGAGCAGTTCTTC. Protein product: CASSAGYNEQFF. Full variable domain (remainder filled in from reference TRBV2 and TRBJ2-1): EPEVTQTPSHQVTQMGQEVILRCVPISNHLYFYWYRQILGQKVEFLVSFYNNEISEKSEIFDDQFSVERPDGSNFTLKIRSTKLEDSAMYFCASSAGYNEQFFGPGTRLTVL.

Ten or more counts support this clonotype. This sequence joins TRBV4-1 and TRBJ2-3, with D perhaps matching TRBD2 (5 bases). The CDR3 is made up of 15 amino acids. CDR1 is MGHRA and CDR2 is YSYEKL in the germline V gene. V was pared by 0 bases and J by 2 bases, with 9 bases between. The DNA for the CDR3 is TGCGCCAGCAGCCAAGATCGGGGAACCACAGATACGCAGTATTTT. Its translation: CASSQDRGTTDTQYF.